This T cell receptor beta chain emerged from a study of tumor-infiltrating lymphocytes in oesophageal squamous cell carcinoma. This clonotype has just a few counts. TCRdb reprocessed the PCR reads via MiXCR and lists one record per CDR3 protein. The sample has more than 15,000 distinct CDR3 sequences; about two fifths are singletons. The CDR3 contains 16 residues. The germline V gene encodes CDR1 PRHDT and CDR2 FYEKMQ (reference sequence). The TCR originated in a male donor with esophageal squamous cell carcinoma. The sequenced sample consisted of esophageal tumor tissue. The chain employs TRBV13 and TRBJ2-7, with 8 bases matching TRBD2. The closer fit of TRBJ2-5 to the DNA end suggests the J call may be wrong. CDR3 loop: CASSLEASGRGETQYF. CDR3 DNA: TGTGCCAGCAGCTTAGAGGCGAGCGGGAGAGGCGAGACCCAGTACTTC.